Below, 18 T cell receptor beta chains from the same sample are listed, as sequenced in a study of CD8 T cells in ankylosing spondylitis. TCRdb re-analysed the 5' RACE reads in MiXCR, keeping a single row per CDR3 protein. The sample has around 330,000 distinct CDR3 sequences, 11% seen once. Sequencing was done on a sample of blood, either unsorted or a sorted T cell fraction (not recorded which). Receptors were obtained from a female donor with ankylosing spondylitis or in good health (not recorded which).

This clonotype was seen many times. This chain joins TRBV5-6 and TRBJ2-3; D uncertain. CDR1 and CDR2 from the germline V gene are SGHDT and YYEEEE. V gave up 5 bases and J gave up 4 bases, with 8 bases separating them. The CDR3 length is 12 residues. CDR3 coding DNA: TGTGCCAGCAGTCCCGGATCAGATACGCAGTATTTT. This gives the protein CASSPGSDTQYF.

This clonotype was counted ten times or more. V and J are TRBV5-1 and TRBJ2-7; D might be TRBD1 (6 bases). With 2 bases removed from V and 3 bases from J, the gap between germline ends came to 9 bases. Germline CDR1 is SGHRS and CDR2 is YFSETQ. CDR3 length: 13 residues. The CDR3 DNA reads as TGCGCCAGCAGCTTACAGGGAGACTACGAGCAGTACTTC. This sequence encodes CASSLQGDYEQYF.

This clonotype was observed a handful of times. The chain employs TRBV5-5 and TRBJ2-2, with a possible D match to TRBD2 (7 bases). V was shortened by 4 bases and J by 3 bases, with 13 bases between the two germline ends. The germline V gene encodes CDR1 SGHKS and CDR2 YYEKEE (reference sequence). CDR3 length: 15 residues. The CDR3 loop is CASSTTGGYTGELFF. CDR3 coding DNA: TGTGCCAGCAGCACCACGGGGGGCTACACCGGGGAGCTGTTTTTT.

The table lists this clonotype with many counts. V is TRBV20-1 and J is TRBJ2-3; TRBD1 matches 10 bases. CDR3 length: 16 residues. Germline V gene sequence: CDR1 DFQATT, CDR2 SNEGSKA (reference sequence). J was trimmed by 0 bases and V by 5 bases; bases with no gene match: 8. CDR3 DNA: TGCAGTGCTGGCGACAGGGGGCTGGGGAGCACAGATACGCAGTATTTT. It is translated as CSAGDRGLGSTDTQYF.

The J gene is TRBJ2-1, the V gene TRBV2; unclear D gene. V dropped 6 bases and J dropped 5 bases, with 26 bases sitting between them. Germline V CDR1 and CDR2: SNHLY, FYNNEI. The CDR3 totals 18 residues. Written as DNA, the CDR3 is TGTGCCAGCAGCTCACCACCGTCTAGGGCTCCCGTACACAATGAGCAGTTCTTC. Protein product: CASSSPPSRAPVHNEQFF.

This clonotype has just one count. This may be a read error, as it is one base from a much larger clone. V gene TRBV12-3 or TRBV12-4 combines with J gene TRBJ1-5; no clear D. The CDR3 runs to 12 residues. The CDR3 region is CASSSLDQPQPF. CDR3 DNA sequence: TGTGCCAGCAGTTCATTAGATCAGCCCCAGCCTTTT.

Many counts were recorded for this clonotype. V is TRBV28 and J is TRBJ1-5; 8 nucleotides agree with TRBD1. Germline V lookup: CDR1 MDHEN, CDR2 SYDVKM. The CDR3 runs 15 residues. V shed 8 bases, J shed 6 bases, and the junction held 12 bases outside the gene matches. The CDR3 DNA reads TGTGCCAGCGACCCCGCGACCAGGGGGCGTCAGCCCCAGCATTTT. Residues: CASDPATRGRQPQHF.

About this clonotype: A much larger clonotype is one base distant, so this may be a read error. The chain has TRBV12-3 or TRBV12-4 and TRBJ2-6, with TRBD2 as a possible D gene (5 bases). The germline V and J ends were trimmed by 5 bases and 0 bases, with 8 bases remaining between them. The CDR3 sequence is 15 residues long. As DNA, the CDR3 is TGTGCCAGCAGTCCCGGGAACTCTGGGGCCAACGTCCTGACTTTC. It yields the protein CASSPGNSGANVLTF.

This clonotype was seen many times. The chain links TRBV7-2 to TRBJ2-3, with D hard to call. CDR1 is SGHTA and CDR2 is FQGNSA in the germline V gene. The CDR3 is 12 amino acids. The germline V and J ends were trimmed by 3 bases and 4 bases, with 5 bases remaining between them. CDR3 DNA: TGTGCCAGCAGCTTCGGACCAGATACGCAGTATTTT. The encoded protein is CASSFGPDTQYF.

The V call is TRBV7-2, the J call TRBJ1-2; TRBD1 is a possible D gene (6 bases). Trimming cost V 8 bases and J 6 bases, with 22 bases left between them. This CDR3 contains 15 residues. The germline gives CDR1 SGHTA, CDR2 FQGNSA. The DNA of the CDR3 is TGTGCCAGCGGCACAACCTCGGGTACAGGGAATGGCTACACCTTC. This sequence encodes CASGTTSGTGNGYTF.

This clonotype was recorded a few times. The CDR3 loop is CASSPFRGEGYTEAFF. As DNA, the CDR3 is TGTGCCAGCAGCCCGTTTCGTGGGGAGGGATACACTGAAGCTTTCTTT. The V and J genes are TRBV5-6 and TRBJ1-1; D is unclear. Germline values: CDR1 SGHDT, CDR2 YYEEEE. The V gene lost 4 bases and the J gene lost 3 bases, with 19 bases spanning the gap. The CDR3 has 16 amino acids.

In its sample, this clonotype was seen many times. The J gene is TRBJ1-5, the V gene TRBV27, with D maybe TRBD1 (5 bases). The CDR3 is 15 amino acids. Trimming stripped 6 bases from V and 2 bases from J, with 14 bases between. The germline V gene encodes CDR1 MNHEY and CDR2 SMNVEV (reference sequence). The CDR3 here is CASSWGGGGNQPQHF. In nucleotides, the CDR3 is TGTGCCAGCAGCTGGGGTGGGGGGGGCAATCAGCCCCAGCATTTT.

The rearrangement uses TRBV20-1 and TRBJ1-5; 9 bases match TRBD1. V gave up 0 bases and J gave up 0 bases; unmatched junction bases: 6. Germline CDR1 DFQATT, CDR2 SNEGSKA (reference sequence). This CDR3 region has 17 residues. CDR3 bases: TGCAGTGCTAGAGATAGACAGGGGGTCTATAGCAATCAGCCCCAGCATTTT. Translated: CSARDRQGVYSNQPQHF.

This clonotype was seen ten or more times. J is TRBJ1-1 and V is TRBV7-2; the match to TRBD1 covers 8 bases. The CDR3 totals 15 residues. Trimming at V came to 5 bases and at J to 1 base, leaving 6 bases not matched to a gene. CDR1 and CDR2 from the germline V gene are SGHTA and FQGNSA. CDR3 loop: CASSIGQGRNTEAFF. The CDR3 bases are TGTGCCAGCAGCATAGGACAGGGCCGGAACACTGAAGCTTTCTTT.

V and J are TRBV7-9 and TRBJ2-1; 9 bases map to TRBD1. The CDR3 covers 13 residues. J gave up 9 bases and V 6 bases, and 6 bases lay outside the gene matches. From germline, CDR1 is SEHNR and CDR2 FQNEAQ (reference sequence). The CDR3 DNA sequence: TGTGCCAGCAGAATAACAGGGGGCAGTGAGCAGTTCTTC. It yields the protein CASRITGGSEQFF.

The chain employs TRBV16 and TRBJ2-1, with D possibly matching TRBD1 (6 bases). Per germline, CDR1 KGHSY and CDR2 FQNENV. V gave up 0 bases and J gave up 3 bases, with 12 bases separating them. CDR3 length: 16 residues. CDR3 protein: CASSQSAGVNYNEQFF. The CDR3 coding sequence is TGTGCCAGCAGCCAATCGGCAGGGGTTAACTACAATGAGCAGTTCTTC. Variable domain in full (rest from reference TRBV16 and TRBJ2-1): GEEVAQTPKHLVRGEGQKAKLYCAPIKGHSYVFWYQQVLKNEFKFLISFQNENVFDETGMPKERFSAKCLPNSPCSLEIQATKLEDSAVYFCASSQSAGVNYNEQFFGPGTRLTVL.

The rearrangement joins TRBV27 to TRBJ2-1, with D unclear. The germline V gene has CDR1 MNHEY and CDR2 SMNVEV (reference sequence). This CDR3 region has 16 residues. V gave up 2 bases and J gave up 5 bases, with 16 bases separating them. The CDR3, as DNA: TGTGCCAGCAGTTTAAGGTGGGCAGGAGCCGACAATGAGCAGTTCTTC. This gives the protein CASSLRWAGADNEQFF.

There are a few counts of this clonotype. V and J are TRBV5-4 and TRBJ2-7; possibly TRBD1 for D (5 bases). V lost 0 bases, J lost 4 bases, and 11 bases lay in between. CDR1 is SGHNT, CDR2 YYREEE, per germline (reference sequence). CDR3 length: 14 amino acids. CDR3: CASSLEGERYEQYF. The CDR3, as DNA: TGTGCCAGCAGCTTGGAAGGGGAACGGTACGAGCAGTACTTC.